This TCR beta chain was sequenced during a study of blood T cell repertoires in COVID-19. Study-wide background: Samples came from the United States, Italy and Spain, spanning acute and convalescent COVID-19. The cDNA or gDNA used as material had been derived from T cells, B-cell-depleted T cells, or PBMCs.

The table came from immunoSEQ multiplex PCR; TCRdb's copy has only in-frame clones and leaves some out. The sample lists under 300,000 clones; roughly 87% were seen once. The recovered donors of Cohort 3 showed two negative PCRs, clearance, or symptom resolution. This receptor was taken from a woman in her twenties or thirties who had recovered from COVID-19. The sample was PBMCs or T cells enriched from blood (not recorded which).

The CDR3 DNA follows: TGTGCCACCACCGGGACAGGGGATTACAATGAGCAGTTCTTC. It translates to CATTGTGDYNEQFF. The chain recombines TRBV15 with TRBJ2-1; 10 bases are shared with TRBD1. After removal of 7 bases from V and 4 bases from J, the junction contained 4 bases not matched to a gene. CDR1 is LNHNV and CDR2 is YYDKDF in the germline V gene (reference sequence). CDR3 length: 14 amino acids. Full variable domain (rest looked up from reference TRBV15 and TRBJ2-1): DAMVIQNPRYQVTQFGKPVTLSCSQTLNHNVMYWYQQKSSQAPKLLFHYYDKDFNNEADTPDNFQSRRPNTSFCFLDIRSPGLGDTAMYLCATTGTGDYNEQFFGPGTRLTVL.